This TCR beta chain was captured by sequencing in a study of Graves' ophthalmopathy and Graves' hyperthyroidism. Study at large: Peripheral blood was gathered at first diagnosis, ahead of any treatment whatsoever.

RNA transcripts served as template for amplifying TCR beta CDR3 sequences. HTBI primers primed a first-round RT-PCR, and a second-round multiplex PCR followed. TCRdb recomputed calls from the multiplex PCR reads with MiXCR, one row per CDR3 protein. In the table there are about 480,000 distinct CDR3 sequences, around 15% of which are singletons. The table lists this clonotype with many counts. The germline V gene has CDR1 MNHEY and CDR2 SMNVEV (reference sequence). V lost 6 bases to trimming and J lost 5 bases; unmatched junction nucleotides: 8. There are 15 residues in the CDR3. This chain connects TRBV27 to TRBJ2-7; 12 nucleotides agree with TRBD2. This TCR was sampled from a woman in her thirties with Graves' ophthalmopathy. The sample comprised blood. The CDR3 sequence is CASSLLAGGPDEQYF. CDR3 coding DNA: TGTGCCAGCAGCCTTCTAGCGGGAGGGCCGGACGAGCAGTACTTC.